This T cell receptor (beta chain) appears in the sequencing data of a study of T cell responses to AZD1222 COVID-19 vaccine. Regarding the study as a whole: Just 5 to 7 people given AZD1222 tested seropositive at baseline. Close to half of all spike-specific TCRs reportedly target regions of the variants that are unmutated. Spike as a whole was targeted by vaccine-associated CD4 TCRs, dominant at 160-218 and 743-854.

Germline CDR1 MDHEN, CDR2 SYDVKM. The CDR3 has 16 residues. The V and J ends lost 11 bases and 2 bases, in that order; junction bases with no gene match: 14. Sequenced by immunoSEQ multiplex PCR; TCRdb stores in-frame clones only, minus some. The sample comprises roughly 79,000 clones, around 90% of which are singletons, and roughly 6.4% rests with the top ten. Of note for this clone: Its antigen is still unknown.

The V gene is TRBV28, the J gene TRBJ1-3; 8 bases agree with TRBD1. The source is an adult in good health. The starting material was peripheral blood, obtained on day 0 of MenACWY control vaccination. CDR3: CASRQGSMSTGNTIYF. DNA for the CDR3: TGTGCCTCAAGACAGGGGAGTATGTCGACTGGAAACACCATATATTTT.